One and the same sample provided the 28 T cell receptor beta chains below, sequenced in a study of PD-1 blockade in classical Hodgkin lymphoma (dated by TCRdb to between 2020 and 2021). What the time point label conveys for this sample: newly diagnosed, previously untreated cHL patient sample. Using a Miltenyi CD8+ T cell isolation kit, CD8+ T cells were purified from thawed PBMCs through magnetic negative selection. The library relied on the immunoSEQ multiplex PCR assay. As stored in TCRdb, this immuneACCESS dataset retains in-frame rearrangements with V and J assigned. A fraction of the clones does not appear; measured against another copy, unresolved V genes explain less than half of the discrepancy, and the remainder lacks a known reason. The sample records thousands of clones, 91% of which are singletons. The ten largest account for about 8.1% of the sample. Sequencing used CD8+ T cells from blood. The receptors here all came from a human donor with classical Hodgkin lymphoma.

This rearrangement joins TRBV11-2 to TRBJ1-1, with D unclear. This CDR3 region has 12 residues. The germline V gene has CDR1 SGHAT and CDR2 FQNNGV. Trimming cost V 4 bases and J 6 bases, with 9 bases left between them. The CDR3, as DNA: TGTGCCAGCAGCTACGACACCCCTGAAGCTTTCTTT. It yields the protein CASSYDTPEAFF.

The chain combines TRBV5-5 with TRBJ2-7; 11 positions agree with TRBD2. V dropped 0 bases and J dropped 3; count of bases not matched to a gene: 5. Germline V gene sequence: CDR1 SGHKS, CDR2 YYEKEE (reference sequence). This CDR3 has 16 amino acids. CDR3 nucleotides: TGTGCCAGCAGCTTGGTGGGACTAGCGGCGGGCTACGAGCAGTACTTC. Its translation: CASSLVGLAAGYEQYF.

J is TRBJ2-5 and V is TRBV4-2, with D unclear. The CDR3 is 15 amino acids. Per the germline V gene, CDR1 is LGHNA and CDR2 is YNFKEQ. V lost 3 bases, J lost 0 bases, and 11 bases lay in between. CDR3 nucleotide sequence: TGTGCCAGCAGCCACGATCCAGGTGACCAAGAGACCCAGTACTTC. Translated: CASSHDPGDQETQYF.

The CDR3 sequence: CASIPGTSPVAFF. The CDR3, as DNA: TGTGCCAGCATCCCTGGAACCTCGCCGGTAGCTTTCTTT. The rearrangement uses TRBV2 and TRBJ1-1; D gene uncertain. CDR1 and CDR2 from the germline V gene are SNHLY and FYNNEI. V was trimmed by 7 bases and J by 10 bases, leaving 19 bases between them. The length of the CDR3 is 13 residues.

The J gene is TRBJ2-7, the V gene TRBV30; 7 nucleotides match TRBD2. Trimming at V came to 1 base and at J to 5 bases, leaving 5 bases not matched to a gene. CDR3 length: 13 amino acids. Germline CDR1 GTSNPN, CDR2 SVGIG (reference sequence). CDR3: CAWSDGGSDEQYF. The CDR3 region has the DNA TGTGCCTGGAGTGATGGCGGGAGCGACGAGCAGTACTTC.

V gene TRBV27 combines with J gene TRBJ2-7; D is undetermined. V was cut by 2 bases and J by 1 base, with 6 bases left in between. The CDR3 is 13 residues long. Germline CDR1 reads MNHEY; CDR2 reads SMNVEV (reference sequence). As DNA, the CDR3 is TGTGCCAGCAGTTTAACTGGATCCTACGAGCAGTACTTC. Translating it yields CASSLTGSYEQYF.

Concerning this clone: The same CDR3 arises from other DNA sequences in this sample as well. The gene calls are TRBV4-2 and TRBJ1-1, with 8 bases identical to TRBD1. After removal of 5 bases from V and 5 bases from J, the junction contained 7 bases not matched to a gene. Germline CDR1 and CDR2: LGHNA and YNFKEQ. This CDR3 has 14 amino acids. The CDR3 region has the DNA TGTGCCAGCAGCGCTCCAGGGGGCCGTACTGAAGCTTTCTTT. This codes for CASSAPGGRTEAFF.

The chain uses TRBV7-9 and TRBJ2-6; D is ambiguous. The CDR3 runs 12 residues. With 4 bases removed from V and 4 bases from J, the gap between germline ends came to 2 bases. CDR1 and CDR2 (germline): SEHNR, FQNEAQ (reference sequence). CDR3 loop: CASSWGANVLTF. CDR3 DNA: TGTGCCAGCAGCTGGGGGGCCAACGTCCTGACTTTC. Filled out from reference TRBV7-9 and TRBJ2-6, the complete variable domain reads DTGVSQNPRHKITKRGQNVTFRCDPISEHNRLYWYRQTLGQGPEFLTYFQNEAQLEKSRLLSDRFSAERPKGSFSTLEIQRTEQGDSAMYLCASSWGANVLTFGAGSRLTVL.

This chain joins TRBV10-3 and TRBJ2-2; D is undetermined. The V gene lost 10 bases and the J gene lost 6 bases, with 15 bases spanning the gap. This CDR3 contains 13 residues. Germline CDR1 ENHRY, CDR2 SYGVKD. The CDR3 DNA is TGTGCCACTCAAGGCGCGGAATCCGGGGAGCTGTTTTTT. Its protein is CATQGAESGELFF.

The CDR3 DNA is TGTGCCAGCAGCTTCTTCACAGGGAGGGACGGCGGGGAGCTGTTTTTT. As protein: CASSFFTGRDGGELFF. V is TRBV9 and J is TRBJ2-2; perhaps TRBD2 as D (7 bases). CDR1 and CDR2 (germline): SGDLS, YYNGEE. The CDR3 runs 16 residues. V was trimmed by 4 bases and J by 7 bases, leaving 20 bases between them.

The chain joins TRBV5-1 to TRBJ2-7, with 9 bases aligning to TRBD1. Germline CDR1 reads SGHRS; CDR2 reads YFSETQ. The CDR3 extends over 15 amino acids. After removal of 4 bases from V and 6 bases from J, the junction contained 11 bases not matched to a gene. CDR3 DNA sequence: TGCGCCAGCAGCCTTGGACAGGGGTATGTAGGCGAGCAGTACTTC. Its protein is CASSLGQGYVGEQYF.

The chain recombines TRBV5-4 with TRBJ2-7, with D unclear. Germline values: CDR1 SGHNT, CDR2 YYREEE (reference sequence). CDR3 length: 13 residues. V lost 1 base to trimming and J lost 0 bases, with 5 bases between them. This CDR3 is CASSLSSSYEQYF. CDR3 DNA: TGTGCCAGCAGCTTGAGCAGCTCCTACGAGCAGTACTTC. Using reference TRBV5-4 and TRBJ2-7 for the parts outside the CDR3, the full variable domain is ETGVTQSPTHLIKTRGQQVTLRCSSQSGHNTVSWYQQALGQGPQFIFQYYREEENGRGNFPPRFSGLQFPNYSSELNVNALELDDSALYLCASSLSSSYEQYFGPGTRLTVT.

The chain carries TRBV7-8 and TRBJ1-6; possible D gene TRBD1, 6 bases. The CDR3 is 14 residues long. The ends were cut back, 3 bases at V and 9 bases at J, with 12 bases in the middle. Germline CDR1 is SGHVS and CDR2 is FQNEAQ. The CDR3 protein is CASSFTGRGSPLHF. In nucleotides, the CDR3 is TGTGCCAGCAGCTTTACAGGGCGAGGTTCACCCCTCCACTTT.

The chain has TRBV4-1 and TRBJ2-7; 9 bases are shared with TRBD2. Germline trimming cut 0 bases from V and 0 bases from J; bases unmatched to any gene: 6. CDR3 length: 17 residues. Germline CDR1 MGHRA, CDR2 YSYEKL. CDR3 amino acids: CASSQDWASGASYEQYF. CDR3 DNA: TGCGCCAGCAGCCAAGATTGGGCTAGCGGGGCCTCCTACGAGCAGTACTTC.

This chain uses TRBV11-2 with TRBJ2-7, with TRBD2 as a possible D gene (6 bases). The CDR3 spans 17 residues. The germline V gene encodes CDR1 SGHAT and CDR2 FQNNGV. Between the trimmed V and J ends, which lost 0 bases and 2 bases, there was a span of 17 bases. DNA for the CDR3: TGTGCCAGCAGCTTAGATGTCATTGGTGGGAGGCCCTACGAGCAGTACTTC. It codes for CASSLDVIGGRPYEQYF.

The chain recombines TRBV7-6 with TRBJ2-5, with D perhaps TRBD1 (6 bases). The CDR3 has 13 residues. CDR1 is SGHVS, CDR2 FNYEAQ, per germline. V dropped 3 bases and J dropped 5 bases, with 10 bases sitting between them. DNA for the CDR3: TGTGCCAGCAGCTTCAGGGGTACCGAGACCCAGTACTTC. Protein: CASSFRGTETQYF.

This clone was seen once. The rearrangement uses TRBV27 and TRBJ2-1; 7 bases match TRBD1. V was clipped by 6 bases and J by 4 bases; unmatched bases: 12. This CDR3 contains 16 residues. In germline, CDR1 is MNHEY, CDR2 SMNVEV (reference sequence). Here the CDR3 reads CASRFIYRGRYNEQFF. CDR3 bases: TGTGCCAGCAGATTCATCTACAGGGGTCGGTACAATGAGCAGTTCTTC.

V and J are TRBV9 and TRBJ1-4; D is possibly TRBD1 (6 bases). Germline loops: CDR1 SGDLS, CDR2 YYNGEE. With 3 bases removed from V and 4 bases from J, the gap between germline ends came to 13 bases. There are 15 residues in the CDR3. Written as DNA, the CDR3 is TGTGCCAGCAGCGCAGGGGTGAACAGTAATGAAAAACTGTTTTTT. It specifies CASSAGVNSNEKLFF.

The gene calls are TRBV28 and TRBJ2-7; D might be TRBD1 (5 bases). Germline CDR1 is MDHEN and CDR2 is SYDVKM. The CDR3 loop spans 15 amino acids. V lost 5 bases to trimming and J lost 2 bases, with 16 bases between them. The CDR3: CASSDPTKGAYEQYF. As DNA, the CDR3 is TGTGCCAGCAGTGACCCGACCAAAGGGGCCTACGAGCAGTACTTC.

This rearrangement joins TRBV19 to TRBJ1-4; maybe TRBD1 (6 bases). This CDR3 comprises 14 residues. V lost 1 base and J 8 bases, leaving 11 bases between the germline ends. Germline lookup yields CDR1 LNHDA and CDR2 SQIVND (reference sequence). Here the CDR3 DNA reads TGTGCCAGTAGTATAGTTCCAGGGGCAGAAAAACTGTTTTTT. Encoded protein: CASSIVPGAEKLFF.

The rearrangement links TRBV27 to TRBJ2-7; 10 positions agree with TRBD2. After removal of 7 bases from V and 5 bases from J, the junction contained 2 bases not matched to a gene. This CDR3 has 12 amino acids. CDR1 MNHEY and CDR2 SMNVEV come from the germline V gene (reference sequence). CDR3 nucleotides: TGTGCCAGCATGGGACTAGCGAACGAGCAGTACTTC. Translating gives CASMGLANEQYF.

The chain carries TRBV13 and TRBJ2-3, with a possible D match to TRBD2 (5 bases). Deletions cut 4 bases from V and 6 bases from J, with 11 bases between. In germline, CDR1 is PRHDT, CDR2 FYEKMQ (reference sequence). There are 13 residues in the CDR3. CDR3 DNA sequence: TGTGCCAGCAGCTCCCGGGGAGCTGATACGCAGTATTTT. Amino acid sequence: CASSSRGADTQYF.

J is TRBJ2-5 and V is TRBV5-8; 10 positions match TRBD1. With V trimmed by 4 bases and J by 4 bases, 16 bases remained unmatched. Germline loops: CDR1 SGHTS, CDR2 YDEGEE. The CDR3 runs 18 residues. The CDR3 DNA follows: TGTGCCAGCAGCCCACGACACGGGACAGGGGTAGGGAGAGAGACCCAGTACTTC. The encoded protein is CASSPRHGTGVGRETQYF.

V usage is TRBV15 and J usage is TRBJ1-1; maybe TRBD1 (5 bases). V shed 0 bases and J shed 0 bases, with 11 bases lying between them. Looked up from germline, CDR1 is LNHNV and CDR2 is YYDKDF (reference sequence). The CDR3 has 16 amino acids. CDR3 nucleotide sequence: TGTGCCACCAGCAGAGATCGGGACCACCTGAACACTGAAGCTTTCTTT. Translating it yields CATSRDRDHLNTEAFF.

The chain uses TRBV6-1 and TRBJ2-7; TRBD1 aligns across 10 bases. The J segment lost 2 bases and the V segment lost 10 bases, leaving 5 bases of the junction unmatched. Germline values: CDR1 MNHNS, CDR2 SASEGT. The CDR3 length is 13 residues. This CDR3 is CATRGTGAYEQYF. CDR3 coding DNA: TGTGCCACCAGGGGGACAGGGGCCTACGAGCAGTACTTC.

The chain is built from TRBV4-1 and TRBJ2-7, with D possibly being TRBD1 (6 bases). V was pared by 2 bases and J by 3 bases, with 17 bases between. The CDR3 is 16 amino acids. CDR1 and CDR2 from the germline V gene are MGHRA and YSYEKL. The CDR3 coding sequence is TGCGCCAGCAGCCAAACTACCGGGTACAGGGACTACGAGCAGTACTTC. Translation: CASSQTTGYRDYEQYF.

The chain uses TRBV27 and TRBJ2-7; 7 nucleotides match TRBD2. V shed 2 bases and J 9 bases; nucleotides not matched to a gene: 13. The CDR3 extends over 15 amino acids. Per germline, CDR1 MNHEY and CDR2 SMNVEV (reference sequence). This CDR3 reads CASSLTGGPAGVQYF. CDR3 coding DNA: TGTGCCAGCAGTTTAACGGGAGGTCCTGCCGGGGTGCAGTACTTC.

CDR3 protein: CASRSTYEQYF. The CDR3 DNA follows: TGTGCCAGCAGGTCGACCTACGAGCAGTACTTC. The rearrangement uses TRBV27 and TRBJ2-7; D gene ambiguous. Germline-derived CDR1 and CDR2 are MNHEY and SMNVEV (reference sequence). V was pared by 6 bases and J by 2 bases, with 5 bases between. The CDR3 spans 11 residues.